This TCR beta chain was retrieved from a study of chemoradiotherapy in HPV16-positive cancers. Overall study context: A couple of HPV16-positive patients' cells yielded candidate HPV-specific clones and common motifs.

A word on this clone: Its antigen is unknown.

Study conclusions and caveats: Non-HPV-specific T cells did not expand in tumors during treatment, whereas candidate HPV-specific clones and E7-related motifs did.

Samples were taken several times over chemoradiotherapy. Trimming took off 8 bases at V and 5 bases at J, with 19 bases between the two ends. Germline CDR1 KGHSH, CDR2 LQKENI. This CDR3 contains 15 residues. Profiling relied on immunoSEQ multiplex PCR, and the TCRdb table lists in-frame clones only, not all of them. Of tens of thousands of clones listed, more than 80% are singletons. The sample in question was blood, obtained from a patient who underwent chemoradiotherapy. The source is a human donor with HPV-associated anogenital cancer. V gene TRBV18 combines with J gene TRBJ1-3; no firm D call. The CDR3 DNA reads as TGTGCCAGCCAAAGGACGGAGGGTTTACGAAACACCATATATTTT. The encoded protein is CASQRTEGLRNTIYF.